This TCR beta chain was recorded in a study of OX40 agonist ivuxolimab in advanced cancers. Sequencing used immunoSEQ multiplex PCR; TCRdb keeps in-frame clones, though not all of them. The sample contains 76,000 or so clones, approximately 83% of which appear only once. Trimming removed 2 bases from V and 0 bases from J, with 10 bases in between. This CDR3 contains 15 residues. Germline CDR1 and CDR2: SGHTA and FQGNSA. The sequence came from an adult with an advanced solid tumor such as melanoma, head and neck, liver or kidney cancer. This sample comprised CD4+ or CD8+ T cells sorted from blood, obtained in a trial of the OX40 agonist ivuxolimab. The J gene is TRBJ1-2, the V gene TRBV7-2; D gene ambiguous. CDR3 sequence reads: CASSLIGASNYGYTF. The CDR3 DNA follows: TGTGCCAGCAGCTTAATCGGTGCTTCTAACTATGGCTACACCTTC.